This T cell receptor (beta chain) was captured in a study of cytomegalovirus exposure and HLA in healthy donors. Study at large: Unique TCRs numbering roughly 80 million, obtained from HLA-typed donors, made up an early data release.

General study findings and limits: TCR beta sequences reportedly predicted the HLA-A and HLA-B alleles of most subjects accurately. Later on, an analysis found that several of the most significant clusters appeared to be linked to common viral pathogens, which included parvovirus B19. A few V segments could not be told apart, such as TRBV6-2 and TRBV6-3, and were left out.

V trimming: 6 bases; J trimming: 1 base; junction bases outside the gene matches: 7. This CDR3 region has 15 residues. Germline V CDR1 and CDR2: PRHDT, FYEKMQ (reference sequence). Both 60 Vbeta primers and 13 Jbeta primers went into the PCR. TCRdb's copy holds only in-frame clones and misses some; the assay was immunoSEQ multiplex PCR. The table records about 67,000 clones, about three quarters of them present only once. Regarding this clone: The target antigen is unknown.

Sequencing was done on a sample of PBMCs. The clonotype comes from a man in his forties or fifties in good health and CMV-seronegative. The chain employs TRBV13 and TRBJ2-5; 8 nucleotides agree with TRBD2. Here the CDR3 DNA reads TGTGCCAGCAGAGTTGGTAGCGGGGTCCAAGAGACCCAGTACTTC. This encodes CASRVGSGVQETQYF.